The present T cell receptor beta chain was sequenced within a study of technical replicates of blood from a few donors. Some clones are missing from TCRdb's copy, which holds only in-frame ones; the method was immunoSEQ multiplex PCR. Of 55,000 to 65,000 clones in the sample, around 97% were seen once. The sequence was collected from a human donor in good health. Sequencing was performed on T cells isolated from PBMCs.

The CDR3 DNA is TGCGCCAGCAGCTTGGAGAGGAGGGGATTGGGAGGCTACACCTTC. Amino acids: CASSLERRGLGGYTF. The chain carries TRBV5-1 and TRBJ1-2; TRBD1 might be the D (5 bases). CDR3 size: 15 residues. CDR1 is SGHRS, CDR2 YFSETQ, per germline. Trimming removed 0 bases at V and 8 bases at J, with 17 bases between.